The subject of this entry is one T cell receptor (beta chain). These data belong to a study of beta chain features in type 1 diabetes. Trimming at V came to 5 bases and at J to 7 bases, leaving 8 bases not matched to a gene. CDR3 length: 15 residues. The germline gives CDR1 SGHNT, CDR2 YENEEA. Isolated RNA was reverse transcribed in full, so expressed TCRB transcripts were sequenced. Only in-frame clones appear in the TCRdb table, and some are missing; sequencing was by immunoSEQ multiplex PCR. The table includes hundreds of thousands of clones, over 10% detected once. V gene TRBV11-3 combines with J gene TRBJ2-1, with 10 bases that match TRBD2. The origin of this receptor is a man aged 18 to 30 in good health. Material for sequencing was naive CD4+ T cells from blood. The CDR3 sequence: CASSARAGGPNEQFF. The CDR3 coding sequence is TGTGCCAGCAGCGCCCGAGCGGGGGGGCCGAATGAGCAGTTCTTC.